Each of the 2 T cell receptor beta chains below was sequenced from the same sample in a study of T cells in Graves' hyperthyroidism and ophthalmopathy. The investigators amplified TCR beta CDR3 regions from RNA transcripts. Initially, a first-round RT-PCR of the TCR CDR3 employed the HTBI primer set. TCRdb re-called the multiplex PCR reads through MiXCR, storing one row per CDR3 protein. The repertoire holds hundreds of thousands of distinct CDR3 sequences, with about 20% as singletons. The sequencing sample was made of blood. These receptors all come from a man in his forties with Graves' ophthalmopathy.

The chain uses TRBV7-9 and TRBJ1-1; D is uncertain. CDR3 length equals 14 residues. Germline V lookup: CDR1 SEHNR, CDR2 FQNEAQ (reference sequence). V dropped 2 bases and J dropped 1 base, with 8 bases sitting between them. CDR3 DNA sequence: TGTGCCAGCAGCTTACAGGCTGCGAACACTGAAGCTTTCTTT. Protein product: CASSLQAANTEAFF.

This clonotype was seen repeatedly, ten times or more. The genes are TRBV7-8 and TRBJ2-1; D is uncertain. Germline CDR1 is SGHVS and CDR2 is FQNEAQ. The V and J ends lost 5 bases and 8 bases respectively, with 19 bases between them. The CDR3 consists of 15 residues. Written as DNA, the CDR3 is TGTGCCAGCAGCGGGCGAGGCCACGAAGCCCATGAGCAGTTCTTC. Its protein is CASSGRGHEAHEQFF.